The 31 T cell receptor beta chains in this list originate from one sample, sequenced in a study of metastatic and nonmetastatic thyroid tumors. Using MiXCR, TCRdb re-called clones from the PCR reads. The sample consists of around 37,000 clones, under 25% of them appearing once. Every patient was untreated before thyroid surgery. Sample: blood. The receptors were sampled from a female donor with papillary thyroid cancer or a benign thyroid nodule (not recorded which). Some clones in this sample may be carry-over from other donors' samples.

Worth noting for this clone: The junction differs from germline at one of its ends, possibly a read error. The rearrangement links TRBV11-1 to TRBJ2-2; 12 nucleotides align to TRBD1. The germline V gene has CDR1 SGHAT and CDR2 FQDESV (reference sequence). The CDR3 covers 17 residues. The CDR3 spells CASSLGTGGANTGELSF. The CDR3 DNA sequence: TGTGCCAGCAGCCTAGGGACAGGGGGCGCTAACACCGGGGAGCTGTCTTTT.

V and J are TRBV28 and TRBJ1-1; TRBD1 matches at 7 bases. The length of the CDR3 is 15 residues. J lost 7 bases, V lost 6 bases, and 14 bases had no gene match. The germline gives CDR1 MDHEN, CDR2 SYDVKM. In nucleotides, the CDR3 is TGTGCCAGCAGATCCCGACAGGGAGCCATTCTTGAAGCTTTCTTT. This translates into CASRSRQGAILEAFF.

In its sample, this clone was seen a few times. The V call is TRBV29-1, the J call TRBJ2-4; 10 nucleotides agree with TRBD1. This CDR3 is 17 amino acids long. The J segment lost 1 base and the V segment lost 5 bases, leaving 11 bases of the junction unmatched. The germline V gene has CDR1 SQVTM and CDR2 ANQGSEA. CDR3 in amino acids: CSVLDTPGQGAKNIQYF. CDR3 in DNA: TGCAGCGTTCTCGATACTCCGGGACAGGGGGCCAAAAACATTCAGTACTTC.

At least ten counts were recorded for this clone. The chain couples TRBV3-1 to TRBJ2-5; tentative D call: TRBD1 (6 bases). V lost 1 base, J lost 7 bases, and 16 bases lay in between. From germline, CDR1 is LGHDT and CDR2 YNNKEL (reference sequence). This CDR3 has 15 amino acids. CDR3 nucleotide sequence: TGTGCCAGCAGCCAAGGTCGACAGGAGTATGGGACCCAGTACTTC. It is translated as CASSQGRQEYGTQYF.

The CDR3 nucleotides are TGTGCCAGTAGTCGGACAGGGATCACAGATACGCAGTATTTT. It codes for CASSRTGITDTQYF. The chain joins TRBV19 to TRBJ2-3, with 8 bases that match TRBD1. This CDR3 has 14 amino acids. The V gene's germline CDR1 is LNHDA and CDR2 SQIVND (reference sequence). Trimming cost V 5 bases and J 2 bases; bases outside gene matches: 3. The whole variable domain, filled in from reference TRBV19 and TRBJ2-3, reads DGGITQSPKYLFRKEGQNVTLSCEQNLNHDAMYWYRQDPGQGLRLIYYSQIVNDFQKGDIAEGYSVSREKKESFPLTVTSAQKNPTAFYLCASSRTGITDTQYFGPGTRLTVL.

This clone was observed a handful of times. A much more abundant neighbour one base away suggests this may be a read error. The J gene is TRBJ2-3, the V gene TRBV11-2; 10 bases align to TRBD2. J lost 7 bases, V lost 5 bases, and 12 bases had no gene match. The CDR3 is made up of 16 amino acids. Per germline, CDR1 SGHAT and CDR2 FQNNGV. This CDR3 reads CASSPRLAGGWYTQYF. The CDR3 coding sequence is TGTGCCAGCAGCCCTCGCTTAGCGGGAGGATGGTATACGCAGTATTTT. The variable domain in full, completed from reference TRBV11-2 and TRBJ2-3, reads EAGVAQSPRYKIIEKRQSVAFWCNPISGHATLYWYQQILGQGPKLLIQFQNNGVVDDSQLPKDRFSAERLKGVDSTLKIQPAKLEDSAVYLCASSPRLAGGWYTQYFGPGTRLTVL.

The rearrangement links TRBV7-6 to TRBJ2-7, with D unclear. The CDR3 loop spans 15 amino acids. Germline values: CDR1 SGHVS, CDR2 FNYEAQ. Between the trimmed V and J ends, which lost 3 bases and 4 bases, there was a span of 16 bases. CDR3 residues: CASSFDGTVAYEQYF. The CDR3 DNA is TGTGCCAGCAGCTTTGACGGAACTGTCGCGTACGAGCAGTACTTC. Based on the CDR3 plus reference TRBV7-6 and TRBJ2-7, the full variable domain is GAGVSQSPRYKVTKRGQDVALRCDPISGHVSLYWYRQALGQGPEFLTYFNYEAQQDKSGLPNDRFSAERPEGSISTLTIQRTEQRDSAMYRCASSFDGTVAYEQYFGPGTRLTVT.

In regard to this clone: A much larger clone lies a single base off, so this may be a read error. The CDR3: CSSTDSRDRGASEQFF. The CDR3 DNA reads as TGTTCCAGCACCGATTCCCGGGACAGGGGGGCCAGCGAGCAGTTCTTC. The genes are TRBV9 and TRBJ2-1, with TRBD1 matching over 11 bases. This CDR3 spans 16 amino acids. The germline CDR1 and CDR2 sequences are SGDLS and YYNGEE.

The genes are TRBV18 and TRBJ2-6, with TRBD2 matching 14 bases. The V segment lost 4 bases and the J segment 2 bases; nucleotides outside the gene matches: 7. This CDR3 is built from 19 residues. The germline CDR1 and CDR2 sequences are KGHSH and LQKENI. As DNA, the CDR3 is TGTGCCAGCTCACGGCCGGGACTAGCGGGGGAAGCTGGGGCCAACGTCCTGACTTTC. It codes for CASSRPGLAGEAGANVLTF.

The chain uses TRBV25-1 and TRBJ1-2; D remains ambiguous. V lost 4 bases and J 5 bases, leaving 5 bases between the germline ends. CDR1 MGHDK and CDR2 SYGVNS come from the germline V gene. This CDR3 comprises 11 residues. The CDR3 region is CASSAGYGYTF. The DNA for the CDR3 is TGTGCCAGCAGTGCCGGTTATGGCTACACCTTC.

This clone was seen a few times. A much larger clone differs from this one at a single base, so this may be a read error. Other DNA sequences in this sample translate to the same CDR3. The chain joins TRBV20-1 to TRBJ2-1, with TRBD2 matching over 11 bases. This CDR3 has 15 amino acids. The germline CDR1 and CDR2 sequences are DFQATT and SNEGSKA (reference sequence). Unmatched junction bases numbered 8, after V lost 2 bases and J lost 8 bases. CDR3 coding DNA: TGCAGTGCTAGACCCCTAGCGGGAGGTCCTGATGAGCAGTTCTTC. Translated: CSARPLAGGPDEQFF.

In its sample, this clone was seen many times. This chain joins TRBV5-1 and TRBJ1-1; 8 positions agree with TRBD1. This CDR3 is built from 15 residues. CDR1 is SGHRS, CDR2 YFSETQ, per germline. J lost 2 bases, V lost 4 bases, and 7 bases had no gene match. The CDR3 loop is CASSAGQGGNTEAFF. In nucleotides, the CDR3 is TGCGCCAGCAGCGCCGGACAGGGCGGAAACACTGAAGCTTTCTTT.

Note on this clone: One end of the junction fails to match germline, which may point to a read error. V gene TRBV12-3 or TRBV12-4 combines with J gene TRBJ1-1, with D possibly matching TRBD1 (6 bases). This CDR3 is built from 13 residues. The CDR3 DNA sequence: TGTGCCAGCAGTTTCAGCAGGGGAGCTGAAGATTTCTTT. Translation: CASSFSRGAEDFF.

This clone appeared many times. The V gene is TRBV20-1, the J gene TRBJ2-2, with 15 bases that match TRBD2. This CDR3 is built from 20 residues. V was pared by 0 bases and J by 2 bases, with 10 bases of the junction left unmatched. Germline V CDR1 and CDR2: DFQATT, SNEGSKA (reference sequence). CDR3 residues: CSARDWGLAGGAINTGELFF. The CDR3 nucleotides read TGCAGTGCTAGAGATTGGGGACTAGCGGGAGGAGCCATTAACACCGGGGAGCTGTTTTTT.

Worth noting for this clone: With a much larger clone just one base away, this may be a read error. V gene TRBV3-1 combines with J gene TRBJ2-7; 10 bases line up with TRBD2. With V trimmed by 6 bases and J by 6 bases, 8 bases remained unmatched. This CDR3 region has 14 residues. Per the germline V gene, CDR1 is LGHDT and CDR2 is YNNKEL (reference sequence). CDR3 nucleotide sequence: TGTGCCAGCAGTCCCTGGACTAGCGGCCTCGAGCAGTACTTC. It codes for CASSPWTSGLEQYF.

The chain is built from TRBV27 and TRBJ1-1, with D perhaps matching TRBD1 (6 bases). Trimming shortened V by 3 bases and J by 5 bases, and 19 bases separated the two germline ends. The CDR3 contains 16 residues. Looked up from germline, CDR1 is MNHEY and CDR2 is SMNVEV (reference sequence). CDR3 bases: TGTGCCAGCAGTTTTGGGGGGACAAACGAGGTGACTGAAGCTTTCTTT. Translating it yields CASSFGGTNEVTEAFF.

Concerning this clone: The CDR3 does not end in the conserved phenylalanine or tryptophan, so this is likely a read error. The chain employs TRBV30 and TRBJ1-6, with 7 nucleotides matching TRBD1. The CDR3 length is 15 residues. Per the germline V gene, CDR1 is GTSNPN and CDR2 is SVGIG (reference sequence). The junction had 7 bases not matched to a gene; V was cut back by 1 base and J by 7 bases. CDR3 region: CAWSGTGVWNSPLHL. CDR3 bases: TGTGCCTGGAGTGGGACAGGTGTATGGAATTCACCCCTCCACCTT.

V and J are TRBV4-2 and TRBJ2-7, with TRBD1 matching over 10 bases. Germline CDR1 is LGHNA and CDR2 is YNFKEQ. The CDR3 spans 16 residues. V shed 2 bases and J 3 bases; nucleotides not matched to a gene: 7. Here the CDR3 reads CASSQPGQGDVYEQYF. As DNA, the CDR3 is TGTGCCAGCAGCCAACCCGGACAGGGGGATGTCTACGAGCAGTACTTC.

The genes are TRBV5-1 and TRBJ2-3; 13 bases match TRBD2. This CDR3 spans 16 amino acids. In germline, CDR1 is SGHRS, CDR2 YFSETQ. V dropped 4 bases and J dropped 5; count of bases not matched to a gene: 7. CDR3 protein: CASSGGLAGEGDTQYF. As DNA, the CDR3 is TGCGCCAGCAGCGGAGGACTAGCGGGGGAAGGAGATACGCAGTATTTT.

This clone was counted many times. The J gene is TRBJ1-6, the V gene TRBV28; 9 bases fit TRBD1. After removal of 5 bases from V and 10 bases from J, the junction contained 12 bases not matched to a gene. The CDR3 consists of 16 residues. In germline, CDR1 is MDHEN, CDR2 SYDVKM. CDR3 bases: TGTGCCAGCAGTCCAACCGGGACAGGGCAGGGATCACCCCTCCACTTT. This sequence encodes CASSPTGTGQGSPLHF.

This clone counts as medium-sized. V usage is TRBV6-1 and J usage is TRBJ2-7; D gene ambiguous. CDR3 size: 14 residues. Trimming took off 2 bases at V and 6 bases at J, with 14 bases between the two ends. Germline V lookup: CDR1 MNHNS, CDR2 SASEGT. The DNA for the CDR3 is TGTGCCAGCAGTGAAAGGTTCTCCTTTGCCGAGCAGTACTTC. Residues: CASSERFSFAEQYF.

As to this clone: A much larger clone sits a single nucleotide away, making a read error possible. This chain connects TRBV29-1 to TRBJ1-1; tentative D call: TRBD1 (6 bases). This CDR3 has 13 amino acids. From germline, CDR1 is SQVTM and CDR2 ANQGSEA. V was trimmed by 5 bases and J by 7 bases, leaving 17 bases between them. The CDR3 loop reads CSVSGGAFCEAFF. DNA of the CDR3: TGCAGCGTTTCGGGGGGGGCGTTTTGTGAAGCTTTCTTT.

The DNA of the CDR3 is TGTGCCAGCAGAGGGACAGATTTGAACACTGAAGCTTTCTTT. Amino acids: CASRGTDLNTEAFF. The chain recombines TRBV3-1 with TRBJ1-1; 7 bases align to TRBD1. Germline V gene data show CDR1 as LGHDT and CDR2 as YNNKEL (reference sequence). The CDR3 sequence is 14 residues long. V was pared by 6 bases and J by 0 bases, with 4 bases of the junction left unmatched.

In this sample, this clone turned up many times. The CDR3 region is CASSENVGGTWGYEQYF. In DNA, the CDR3 is TGTGCCAGCAGTGAAAATGTGGGGGGGACTTGGGGATACGAGCAGTACTTC. This rearrangement joins TRBV2 to TRBJ2-7; 7 bases map to TRBD2. There are 17 residues in the CDR3. The V segment lost 2 bases and the J segment 4 bases; nucleotides outside the gene matches: 14. Germline V gives CDR1 SNHLY, CDR2 FYNNEI.

The genes are TRBV28 and TRBJ1-2; D remains ambiguous. This CDR3 region has 14 residues. Trimming left V 6 bases short and J 4 bases short, with 15 bases between. Germline V CDR1 and CDR2: MDHEN, SYDVKM. The CDR3 reads CASSRSARSYGYTF. CDR3 coding DNA: TGTGCCAGCAGCCGATCTGCGAGAAGCTATGGCTACACCTTC.

This clone was seen at least ten times. Here the CDR3 reads CASSQDGEGGSETQYF. In nucleotides, the CDR3 is TGTGCCAGCAGCCAAGATGGAGAGGGCGGGTCAGAGACCCAGTACTTC. The chain joins TRBV4-2 to TRBJ2-5; the D gene is possibly TRBD2 (5 bases). Germline CDR1 LGHNA, CDR2 YNFKEQ. CDR3 length: 16 amino acids. The V end lost 0 bases, the J end lost 4 bases, and 15 bases lay between the germline ends.

The chain is built from TRBV19 and TRBJ1-3, with a tentative D call TRBD1 (5 bases). CDR1 LNHDA and CDR2 SQIVND come from the germline V gene (reference sequence). V gave up 3 bases and J gave up 7 bases, with 16 bases separating them. The CDR3 consists of 15 residues. CDR3 loop: CASSISLTAGNTIYF. DNA of the CDR3: TGTGCCAGTAGTATTTCATTGACAGCGGGCAACACCATATATTTT. The variable domain in full, completed from reference TRBV19 and TRBJ1-3, reads DGGITQSPKYLFRKEGQNVTLSCEQNLNHDAMYWYRQDPGQGLRLIYYSQIVNDFQKGDIAEGYSVSREKKESFPLTVTSAQKNPTAFYLCASSISLTAGNTIYFGEGSWLTVV.

This clone was observed many times. A junction boundary mismatches the germline segment, possibly from a read error. The chain joins TRBV10-2 to TRBJ2-5; the match to TRBD2 covers 10 bases. CDR1 is WSHSY, CDR2 SAAADI, per germline. The CDR3 loop spans 15 amino acids. CDR3 nucleotides: TGCGCCAGCGGTGAAAGTACTAGCGGGATAGAGACCCAGTACTTC. Protein: CASGESTSGIETQYF.

This clone has a handful of counts. The chain uses TRBV12-3 or TRBV12-4 and TRBJ1-5; no clear D gene. The V end was cut by 1 base, the J end by 0 bases, with 4 bases between. CDR3 length: 14 amino acids. CDR3 bases: TGTGCCAGCAGTTTAGGGGCTAGCAATCAGCCCCAGCATTTT. As protein: CASSLGASNQPQHF.

This chain joins TRBV6-5 and TRBJ2-1; D uncertain. The CDR3 spans 12 residues. The V and J ends lost 7 bases and 9 bases respectively, with 13 bases between them. Germline CDR1 reads MNHEY; CDR2 reads SVGAGI. CDR3 DNA sequence: TGTGCCAGCATCGGACGAGCGTCTGAGCAGTTCTTC. Its translation is CASIGRASEQFF.

Comment on this clone: A much larger clone differs by one base, so this may be a read error. The sample carries other DNA sequences with the same CDR3. The chain links TRBV9 to TRBJ1-3; the D gene is possibly TRBD1 (6 bases). CDR1 is SGDLS, CDR2 YYNGEE, per germline. Between the trimmed V and J ends, which lost 4 bases and 4 bases, there was a span of 15 bases. This CDR3 spans 15 amino acids. In DNA form, the CDR3 reads TGTGCCAGCAGCCAAGCAGGGGATGAGGGAAACACCATATATTTT. As protein: CASSQAGDEGNTIYF.